The 32 T cell receptor beta chains below all came from one sample that was sequenced in a study of persistence of HIV-infected CD4 T cells. Their recognized antigens are unknown. Cells were stimulated with overlapping HIV-1 Gag 15-mer peptides. Sorting of responding CD4+ T cells relied on upregulated CD40 ligand together with CD69. This was the immunoSEQ version 4 assay in survey mode. Sequencing was performed with immunoSEQ multiplex PCR; in TCRdb, only in-frame clones are kept and a portion is missing. The sample comprises roughly 25,000 clones, roughly 70% of which are singletons, and approximately 1.8% rests with the top ten. Material: CD4+ T cells sorted from PBMCs after approximately 20-hour stimulation, obtained from a patient who received antiretroviral therapy. These receptors were taken from an adult man with HIV who was CMV-seropositive.

The chain combines TRBV12-5 with TRBJ2-2, with 7 positions matching TRBD1. J was trimmed by 3 bases and V by 1 base; bases with no gene match: 5. Per germline, CDR1 LGHNT and CDR2 FRNRAP. The CDR3 runs 16 residues. For the CDR3, the DNA is TGTGCTAGTGGTTTGGGACAGGGCCTAGACACCGGGGAGCTGTTTTTT. This sequence encodes CASGLGQGLDTGELFF.

The chain combines TRBV10-3 with TRBJ2-1; 9 bases map to TRBD2. This CDR3 has 19 amino acids. Trimming took 6 bases from V and 5 from J; bases not matched to a gene: 20. The germline gives CDR1 ENHRY, CDR2 SYGVKD. CDR3 nucleotide sequence: TGTGCCATCAGGCAAGCGGGGGGCCAGACCAACTCTTCCGACAATGAGCAGTTCTTC. It codes for CAIRQAGGQTNSSDNEQFF.

V usage is TRBV6-2 or TRBV6-3 and J usage is TRBJ2-7, with D perhaps assigned TRBD1 or TRBD2 (5 bases each). Germline V gives CDR1 MNHEY, CDR2 SVGEGT. The CDR3 totals 12 residues. V lost 6 bases and J 4 bases, leaving 10 bases between the germline ends. The CDR3, as DNA: TGTGCCAGCAGCGGGGCGGGTTACGAGCAGTACTTC. It encodes CASSGAGYEQYF.

The rearrangement uses TRBV10-2 and TRBJ2-3; 7 bases agree with TRBD2. Germline V gene sequence: CDR1 WSHSY, CDR2 SAAADI. This CDR3 is 14 amino acids long. Germline trimming cut 7 bases from V and 3 bases from J; bases unmatched to any gene: 7. CDR3: CASKGLVVTDTQYF. DNA of the CDR3: TGCGCCAGCAAAGGACTAGTTGTGACAGATACGCAGTATTTT.

This clone was seen just once. The gene calls are TRBV19 and TRBJ2-1; TRBD1 matches at 8 bases. V gave up 4 bases and J gave up 9 bases; unmatched junction bases: 5. Per the germline V gene, CDR1 is LNHDA and CDR2 is SQIVND (reference sequence). The CDR3 is 13 amino acids. The CDR3 nucleotides are TGTGCCAGTAGTAACGGACAGGGTGGTGAGCAGTTCTTC. Residues: CASSNGQGGEQFF. The complete variable domain, with remaining parts taken from reference TRBV19 and TRBJ2-1, reads DGGITQSPKYLFRKEGQNVTLSCEQNLNHDAMYWYRQDPGQGLRLIYYSQIVNDFQKGDIAEGYSVSREKKESFPLTVTSAQKNPTAFYLCASSNGQGGEQFFGPGTRLTVL.

This clone was observed a few times. This CDR3 is also generated by other DNA sequences in the sample. V is TRBV3-1 (or the pseudogene TRBV3-2) and J is TRBJ1-4; D unclear. V lost 0 bases and J lost 6, with 8 bases in between. Germline loops: CDR1 LGHDT, CDR2 YNNKEL (reference sequence). The CDR3 length is 14 residues. The CDR3 reads CASSQDGGYEKLFF. The CDR3 DNA follows: TGTGCCAGCAGCCAAGACGGCGGGTATGAAAAACTGTTTTTT.

The chain employs TRBV7-9 and TRBJ2-5; no clear D gene. The CDR3 sequence is 14 residues long. Germline CDR1 is SEHNR and CDR2 is FQNEAQ (reference sequence). Trimming took off 2 bases at V and 4 bases at J, with 11 bases between the two ends. The CDR3 reads CASSLYGTIETQYF. CDR3 sequence (DNA): TGTGCCAGCAGCTTATACGGTACTATAGAGACCCAGTACTTC.

The chain couples TRBV3-1 (or the pseudogene TRBV3-2) to TRBJ2-3, with D unresolved. The germline V gene has CDR1 LGHDT and CDR2 YNNKEL (reference sequence). V gave up 1 base and J gave up 4 bases, with 15 bases separating them. This CDR3 has 16 amino acids. The CDR3 reads CASSQGASPRADTQYF. The CDR3, as DNA: TGTGCCAGCAGCCAAGGTGCTAGTCCTCGCGCAGATACGCAGTATTTT.

The J gene is TRBJ2-1, the V gene TRBV4-2; 10 nucleotides align to TRBD2. Germline CDR1 is LGHNA and CDR2 is YNFKEQ. Losses at the gene ends were 2 bases for V and 2 bases for J; bases not matched to a gene: 6. There are 17 residues in the CDR3. The CDR3 coding sequence is TGTGCCAGCAGCCAACTAATAGCGGGGGGCGCCTACAATGAGCAGTTCTTC. Amino acid sequence: CASSQLIAGGAYNEQFF.

The V call is TRBV6-6, the J call TRBJ1-2; 7 nucleotides line up with TRBD1. The CDR3 length is 15 residues. CDR1 is MNHNY and CDR2 is SVGAGI in the germline V gene (reference sequence). Trimming at V came to 2 bases and at J to 4 bases, leaving 7 bases not matched to a gene. The CDR3 DNA follows: TGTGCCAGCAGTTACGAGGGACAGCCCATCTATGGCTACACCTTC. Its protein is CASSYEGQPIYGYTF.

This clone was counted once. This rearrangement joins TRBV6-5 to TRBJ2-7; D may be TRBD2 (5 bases). The length of the CDR3 is 15 residues. Germline V gene lookup returns CDR1 MNHEY and CDR2 SVGAGI. Deletions cut 5 bases from V and 3 bases from J, with 17 bases between. The CDR3 region has the DNA TGTGCCAGCAGTACCCCCGGACCGGGGTTCTACGAGCAGTACTTC. It encodes CASSTPGPGFYEQYF.

This chain joins TRBV6-1 and TRBJ1-5; D call uncertain. The CDR3 loop spans 15 amino acids. Deletions cut 3 bases from V and 0 bases from J, with 9 bases between. Germline V lookup: CDR1 MNHNS, CDR2 SASEGT. The CDR3 nucleotides are TGTGCCAGCAGTGACGGAATTAGTAGCAATCAGCCCCAGCATTTT. Protein product: CASSDGISSNQPQHF.

The gene calls are TRBV9 and TRBJ1-1; 9 bases are a match to TRBD1. Germline V CDR1 and CDR2: SGDLS, YYNGEE. The J segment lost 4 bases and the V segment lost 4 bases, leaving 14 bases of the junction unmatched. This CDR3 comprises 17 residues. This CDR3 reads CASSKTGGTSLVTEAFF. The CDR3 DNA follows: TGTGCCAGCAGCAAGACAGGGGGTACGTCCCTGGTCACTGAAGCTTTCTTT.

The chain recombines TRBV28 with TRBJ1-1; 7 nucleotides align to TRBD1. The CDR3 consists of 14 residues. Germline values: CDR1 MDHEN, CDR2 SYDVKM. The junction had 8 bases not matched to a gene; V was cut back by 6 bases and J by 4 bases. Here the CDR3 DNA reads TGTGCCAGCAGCCAGACAGGGTCCCGCACTGAAGCTTTCTTT. Amino acid sequence: CASSQTGSRTEAFF.

This sequence joins TRBV5-5 and TRBJ2-2; D might be TRBD2 (5 bases). Germline-derived CDR1 and CDR2 are SGHKS and YYEKEE (reference sequence). The CDR3 is made up of 15 amino acids. Between the trimmed V and J ends, which lost 3 bases and 4 bases, there was a span of 13 bases. The CDR3 nucleotides read TGTGCCAGCAGCTCATTACGGGGAATCACCGGGGAGCTGTTTTTT. As protein: CASSSLRGITGELFF. Full variable domain (missing parts from reference TRBV5-5 and TRBJ2-2): DAGVTQSPTHLIKTRGQQVTLRCSPISGHKSVSWYQQVLGQGPQFIFQYYEKEERGRGNFPDRFSARQFPNYSSELNVNALLLGDSALYLCASSSLRGITGELFFGEGSRLTVL.

The chain combines TRBV11-1 with TRBJ1-1; D perhaps matches TRBD1 (6 bases). CDR3 length: 15 residues. Trimming removed 5 bases at V and 1 base at J, with 14 bases between. Germline-derived CDR1 and CDR2 are SGHAT and FQDESV (reference sequence). The CDR3 DNA sequence: TGTGCCAGCAGCCACAGGGACAACTGGAACACTGAAGCTTTCTTT. It specifies CASSHRDNWNTEAFF. Combining the CDR3 with reference TRBV11-1 and TRBJ1-1 gives the whole variable domain EAEVAQSPRYKITEKSQAVAFWCDPISGHATLYWYRQILGQGPELLVQFQDESVVDDSQLPKDRFSAERLKGVDSTLKIQPAELGDSAMYLCASSHRDNWNTEAFFGQGTRLTVV.

The chain recombines TRBV7-8 with TRBJ2-7, with 8 bases lining up with TRBD1. The CDR3 spans 14 residues. Trimming cost V 7 bases and J 0 bases; bases outside gene matches: 5. CDR1 is SGHVS, CDR2 FQNEAQ, per germline. CDR3 DNA sequence: TGTGCCAGCACCGTAACAGGGGGCTCCTACGAGCAGTACTTC. Translation gives CASTVTGGSYEQYF.

The genes are TRBV27 and TRBJ1-1, with D unclear. The CDR3 loop spans 14 amino acids. CDR1 and CDR2 (germline): MNHEY, SMNVEV (reference sequence). With 6 bases removed from V and 0 bases from J, the gap between germline ends came to 11 bases. In DNA, the CDR3 is TGTGCCAGCAGCCCACTGGTTATGAACACTGAAGCTTTCTTT. This encodes CASSPLVMNTEAFF.

This clone was detected a few times. The rearrangement links TRBV2 to TRBJ1-5; 7 nucleotides match TRBD1. The CDR3 consists of 15 residues. Germline CDR1 reads SNHLY; CDR2 reads FYNNEI. V shed 6 bases and J 4 bases; nucleotides not matched to a gene: 9. The CDR3: CASRPTTGVNQPQHF. CDR3 nucleotide sequence: TGTGCCAGCAGACCAACTACAGGGGTAAATCAGCCCCAGCATTTT.

The CDR3, as DNA: TGTGCCAGCAGTGCCGACAGGGGAAACGTCGCCCTTGCAGATACGCAGTATTTT. Protein product: CASSADRGNVALADTQYF. V is TRBV28 and J is TRBJ2-3, with 8 nucleotides matching TRBD1. From germline, CDR1 is MDHEN and CDR2 SYDVKM. The CDR3 totals 18 residues. V was clipped by 5 bases and J by 4 bases; unmatched bases: 17.

This chain connects TRBV3-1 (or the pseudogene TRBV3-2) to TRBJ1-1; TRBD1 matches at 12 bases. The CDR3 spans 15 residues. Germline assignment: CDR1 LGHDT and CDR2 YNNKEL (reference sequence). Unmatched junction bases numbered 4, after V lost 3 bases and J lost 5 bases. The CDR3 DNA follows: TGTGCCAGCAGCCACGGGGACAGGGGGCTGACTGAAGCTTTCTTT. Residues: CASSHGDRGLTEAFF.

The chain combines TRBV7-3 with TRBJ1-6, with D possibly TRBD1 on 6 matching bases. The CDR3 runs to 16 residues. V lost 5 bases and J lost 6, with 17 bases in between. Germline CDR1 reads SGHTA; CDR2 reads FQGTGA. The CDR3 region has the DNA TGTGCCAGCAGCCTTAACGGGGGCAGGGGTAATTCACCCCTCCACTTT. Amino acids: CASSLNGGRGNSPLHF.

This clone came up once. V is TRBV19 and J is TRBJ2-1; D possibly matches TRBD1 or TRBD2 (5 bases each). CDR3 length: 14 amino acids. Germline CDR1 LNHDA, CDR2 SQIVND (reference sequence). V shed 4 bases and J shed 7 bases, with 14 bases lying between them. The chain's CDR3 is CASSRPGPPNEQFF. The DNA of the CDR3 is TGTGCCAGTAGTAGACCGGGACCGCCTAATGAGCAGTTCTTC.

This chain links TRBV29-1 with TRBJ2-3; D not certain. V dropped 4 bases and J dropped 4 bases, with 15 bases sitting between them. This CDR3 contains 14 residues. Germline CDR1 SQVTM, CDR2 ANQGSEA. The CDR3 protein is CSVVDGDGADTQYF. The CDR3 region has the DNA TGCAGCGTTGTAGACGGCGATGGCGCAGATACGCAGTATTTT.

V is TRBV6-5 and J is TRBJ2-7; the D gene is possibly TRBD1 (5 bases). CDR1 MNHEY and CDR2 SVGAGI come from the germline V gene. V gave up 0 bases and J gave up 7 bases, with 16 bases separating them. The CDR3 has 15 residues. The CDR3 spells CASSYSRTRVGEQYF. In DNA form, the CDR3 reads TGTGCCAGCAGTTACTCGCGGACAAGGGTCGGGGAGCAGTACTTC.

J is TRBJ2-1 and V is TRBV20-1; D ambiguous. Per germline, CDR1 DFQATT and CDR2 SNEGSKA (reference sequence). This CDR3 region has 16 residues. Trimming left V 3 bases short and J 6 bases short, with 21 bases between. The CDR3 reads CSASLFRWADFNEQFF. CDR3 in DNA: TGCAGTGCTAGTCTGTTTCGGTGGGCTGATTTCAATGAGCAGTTCTTC.

This sequence joins TRBV6-5 and TRBJ2-7; no reliable D call. V gave up 11 bases and J gave up 3 bases, with 17 bases separating them. Germline V lookup: CDR1 MNHEY, CDR2 SVGAGI. The CDR3 has 13 amino acids. CDR3 DNA: TGTGCCGCCTACTCGGTGTTGGGCTACGAGCAGTACTTC. It yields the protein CAAYSVLGYEQYF.

The rearrangement links TRBV18 to TRBJ2-7, with TRBD1 matching over 8 bases. With V trimmed by 7 bases and J by 1 base, 3 bases remained unmatched. The CDR3 spans 13 residues. CDR1 is KGHSH and CDR2 is LQKENI in the germline V gene. The CDR3 region is CASCRDRSYEQYF. CDR3 nucleotides: TGTGCCAGCTGCCGGGACAGGTCCTACGAGCAGTACTTC.

The rearrangement uses TRBV5-1 and TRBJ1-1; no definite D call. This CDR3 comprises 14 residues. Trimming shortened V by 1 base and J by 2 bases, and 9 bases separated the two germline ends. The germline gives CDR1 SGHRS, CDR2 YFSETQ. Here the CDR3 reads CASSLQQVNTEAFF. CDR3 coding DNA: TGCGCCAGCAGCTTGCAGCAGGTCAACACTGAAGCTTTCTTT.

The V and J genes are TRBV6-2 or TRBV6-3 and TRBJ1-6; TRBD1 aligns across 10 bases. CDR1 is MNHEY, CDR2 SVGEGT, per germline. V lost 4 bases, J lost 6 bases, and 6 bases stayed unmatched. CDR3 length: 16 residues. The CDR3 loop is CASSLWTGGGNSPLHF. Here the CDR3 DNA reads TGTGCCAGCAGTTTATGGACAGGGGGAGGTAATTCACCCCTCCACTTT.

V gene TRBV24-1 combines with J gene TRBJ2-3; D remains ambiguous. This CDR3 contains 12 residues. Germline assignment: CDR1 KGHDR and CDR2 SFDVKD. V was pared by 1 base and J by 6 bases, with 4 bases between. The CDR3 protein is CATSDLGDTQYF. The CDR3 nucleotides read TGTGCCACCAGTGATTTAGGGGATACGCAGTATTTT.

The rearrangement joins TRBV28 to TRBJ1-1; D might be TRBD1 (6 bases). Germline CDR1 is MDHEN and CDR2 is SYDVKM. Trimming took 6 bases from V and 0 from J, leaving 11 bases between them. The CDR3 spans 14 residues. The CDR3 spells CASSEGGVNTEAFF. CDR3 DNA: TGTGCCAGCAGCGAGGGGGGGGTGAACACTGAAGCTTTCTTT.